The 7 T cell receptor beta chains below come from one sample, sequenced in a study of T cell responses to AZD1222 COVID-19 vaccine (TCRdb year 2021). The library was generated by the immunoSEQ multiplex PCR assay. TCRdb retrieved this table from immuneACCESS and kept in-frame rearrangements only. Not all clones are present; in checked studies, unresolved V genes account for under half, and no reason is known for the remainder. The sample table holds about 120,000 clones, of which 90% were seen once. Clones ranked in the top ten supply 4% to 4.5% of the sample. In light of the paper, this sample's time point label describes: about 28 days (+/-7) after the second vaccine dose. In light of the paper, this sample's treatment or condition label describes: meningococcal conjugate vaccine given as trial control. The sequencing used peripheral blood, collected 28 days after the second dose of the MenACWY control vaccine. The origin of the receptors is an adult who received the MenACWY meningococcal vaccine as a control.

The chain couples TRBV6-1 to TRBJ1-4; D remains ambiguous. V lost 1 base and J lost 8, with 11 bases in between. The CDR3 consists of 14 residues. Looked up from germline, CDR1 is MNHNS and CDR2 is SASEGT. Here the CDR3 DNA reads TGTGCCAGCAGTGAAGGTGGCGCTGGGGAAAAACTGTTTTTT. This translates into CASSEGGAGEKLFF.

This clone came up once. CDR3 protein: CASSQEGGGGTIQYF. The CDR3 DNA sequence: TGCGCCAGCAGCCAAGAGGGGGGCGGGGGAACCATCCAGTACTTC. V usage is TRBV4-1 and J usage is TRBJ2-5, with D possibly being TRBD2 (7 bases). Looked up from germline, CDR1 is MGHRA and CDR2 is YSYEKL. CDR3 length: 15 residues. V lost 0 bases and J 10 bases, leaving 18 bases between the germline ends.

The V and J genes are TRBV7-9 and TRBJ2-3; tentatively, D is TRBD1 or TRBD2 (5 bases each). V was cut by 2 bases and J by 2 bases, with 17 bases left in between. This CDR3 has 17 residues. The germline V gene encodes CDR1 SEHNR and CDR2 FQNEAQ (reference sequence). CDR3 loop: CASSLPGAGRITDTQYF. In nucleotides, the CDR3 is TGTGCCAGCAGCTTACCCGGGGCTGGCAGAATCACAGATACGCAGTATTTT. The variable domain in full, with the rest retrieved from reference TRBV7-9 and TRBJ2-3, is DTGVSQNPRHKITKRGQNVTFRCDPISEHNRLYWYRQTLGQGPEFLTYFQNEAQLEKSRLLSDRFSAERPKGSFSTLEIQRTEQGDSAMYLCASSLPGAGRITDTQYFGPGTRLTVL.

The chain has TRBV19 and TRBJ1-1; D remains ambiguous. Germline assignment: CDR1 LNHDA and CDR2 SQIVND (reference sequence). This CDR3 has 13 amino acids. Trimming left V 3 bases short and J 1 base short, with 6 bases between. Here the CDR3 DNA reads TGTGCCAGTAGTATTTCAGAGAACACTGAAGCTTTCTTT. Translating gives CASSISENTEAFF.

The chain employs TRBV27 and TRBJ2-1; D is unresolved. The CDR3 contains 13 residues. Germline CDR1 MNHEY, CDR2 SMNVEV (reference sequence). V lost 2 bases and J lost 11, with 13 bases in between. CDR3 coding DNA: TGTGCCAGCAGTTTACCCTCGCTTGGTCAGCAGTTCTTC. Translating it yields CASSLPSLGQQFF.

The chain has TRBV20-1 and TRBJ2-1; TRBD1 is a possible D gene (5 bases). Germline CDR1 and CDR2: DFQATT and SNEGSKA (reference sequence). The CDR3 length is 11 residues. V lost 6 bases and J 4 bases, leaving 7 bases between the germline ends. CDR3 sequence reads: CSARQYNEQFF. The CDR3 coding sequence is TGCAGTGCAAGACAGTACAATGAGCAGTTCTTC.

V gene TRBV15 combines with J gene TRBJ2-3, with D possibly matching TRBD1 (5 bases). Germline-derived CDR1 and CDR2 are LNHNV and YYDKDF (reference sequence). The length of the CDR3 is 16 residues. V lost 3 bases and J lost 0, with 13 bases in between. In DNA, the CDR3 is TGTGCCACCAGCAGGGCTACAGGAATGAGCACAGATACGCAGTATTTT. Residues: CATSRATGMSTDTQYF. The variable domain in full, completed from reference TRBV15 and TRBJ2-3, reads DAMVIQNPRYQVTQFGKPVTLSCSQTLNHNVMYWYQQKSSQAPKLLFHYYDKDFNNEADTPDNFQSRRPNTSFCFLDIRSPGLGDTAMYLCATSRATGMSTDTQYFGPGTRLTVL.